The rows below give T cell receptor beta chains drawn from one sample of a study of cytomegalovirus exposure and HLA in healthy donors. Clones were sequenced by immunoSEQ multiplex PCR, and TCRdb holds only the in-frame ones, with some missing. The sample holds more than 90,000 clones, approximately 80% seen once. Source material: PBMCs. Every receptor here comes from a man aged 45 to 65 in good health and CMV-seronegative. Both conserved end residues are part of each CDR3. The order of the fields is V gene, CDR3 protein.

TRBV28	CASSLWRYEQYF
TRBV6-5	CASSVRGAGELFF
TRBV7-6	CASRRDRVTGELFF
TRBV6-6	CASSPTSGLYEQYF
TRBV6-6	CASSPNVLSEQFF
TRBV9	CASSVAGLAGDLYNEQFF
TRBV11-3	CASSSGTGAGEQYF
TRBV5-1	CASSLREGWEQYF
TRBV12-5	CASGWTGGPGSYNEQFF
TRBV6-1	CATLRGTYEQYF
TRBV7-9	CASSLQQGGAYEQYF
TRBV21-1	CASSKLGDRGRRDEVSEAFF
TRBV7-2	CASSQSGQHTGELFF
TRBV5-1	CASSLAKLVTDTQYF
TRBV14	CASSQMGPQGQEQYF
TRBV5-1	CASSKGQVGEQFF
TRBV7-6	CASSSQGIATEAFF
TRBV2	CASSDSLTSGRRLGNEQFF